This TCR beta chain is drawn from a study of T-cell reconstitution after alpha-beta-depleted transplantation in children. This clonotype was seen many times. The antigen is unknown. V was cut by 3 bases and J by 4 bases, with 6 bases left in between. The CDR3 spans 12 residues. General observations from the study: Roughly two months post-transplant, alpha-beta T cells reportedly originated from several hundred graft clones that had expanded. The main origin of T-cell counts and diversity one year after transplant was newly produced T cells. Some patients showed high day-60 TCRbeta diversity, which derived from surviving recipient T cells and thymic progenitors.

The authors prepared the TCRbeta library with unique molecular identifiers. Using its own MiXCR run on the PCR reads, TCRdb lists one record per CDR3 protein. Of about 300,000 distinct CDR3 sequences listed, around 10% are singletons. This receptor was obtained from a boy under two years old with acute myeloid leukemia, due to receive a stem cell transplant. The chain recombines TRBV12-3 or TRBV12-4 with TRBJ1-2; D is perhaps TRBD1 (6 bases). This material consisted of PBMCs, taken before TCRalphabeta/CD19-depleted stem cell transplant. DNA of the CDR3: TGTGCCAGCAGTTTGGGGGCCTATGGCTACACCTTC. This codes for CASSLGAYGYTF.